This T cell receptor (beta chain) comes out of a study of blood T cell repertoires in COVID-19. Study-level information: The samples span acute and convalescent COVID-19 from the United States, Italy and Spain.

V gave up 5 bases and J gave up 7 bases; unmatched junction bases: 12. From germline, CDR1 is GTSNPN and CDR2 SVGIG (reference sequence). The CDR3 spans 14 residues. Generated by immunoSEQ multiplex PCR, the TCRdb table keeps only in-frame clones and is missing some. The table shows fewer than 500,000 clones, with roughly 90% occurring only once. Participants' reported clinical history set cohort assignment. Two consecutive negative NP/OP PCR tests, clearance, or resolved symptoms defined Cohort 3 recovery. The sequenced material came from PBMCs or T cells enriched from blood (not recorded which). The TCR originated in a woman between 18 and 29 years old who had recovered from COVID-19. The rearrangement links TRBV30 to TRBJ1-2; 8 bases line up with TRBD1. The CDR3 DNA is TGTGCCTGGGCAAACAGGGGGGTAACTCCTGGCTACACCTTC. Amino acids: CAWANRGVTPGYTF.